Listed here is a single TCR beta chain. Its antigen is not known. These data come from a study of T cell responses to AZD1222 COVID-19 vaccine. The wider study: Pooled samples include second doses given at about 4 or 12 weeks. Study results and caveats: Spike was spanned by vaccine-associated CD4 TCRs, which were dominant at 160-218 and 743-854. Repertoires were sampled only after the peak T cell response. Unmutated variant regions are reportedly targeted by nearly half of spike-specific TCRs.

Here immunoSEQ multiplex PCR was the method, and the copy in TCRdb shows in-frame clones only, minus some. The repertoire consists of about 150,000 clones, with around nine tenths occurring once and the leading ten covering roughly 1.9%. This CDR3 comprises 15 residues. In germline, CDR1 is MGHRA, CDR2 YSYEKL. The germline V and J ends were trimmed by 1 base and 1 base, with 10 bases remaining between them. Here the sequenced sample was peripheral blood, taken on day 0 of AZD1222 vaccination. V is TRBV4-1 and J is TRBJ1-1; tentative D call: TRBD1 (6 bases). This clonotype was sampled from an adult in good health. CDR3 in DNA: TGCGCCAGCAGCCAAGGTCCAGGGGAGAACACTGAAGCTTTCTTT. Amino acid sequence: CASSQGPGENTEAFF.